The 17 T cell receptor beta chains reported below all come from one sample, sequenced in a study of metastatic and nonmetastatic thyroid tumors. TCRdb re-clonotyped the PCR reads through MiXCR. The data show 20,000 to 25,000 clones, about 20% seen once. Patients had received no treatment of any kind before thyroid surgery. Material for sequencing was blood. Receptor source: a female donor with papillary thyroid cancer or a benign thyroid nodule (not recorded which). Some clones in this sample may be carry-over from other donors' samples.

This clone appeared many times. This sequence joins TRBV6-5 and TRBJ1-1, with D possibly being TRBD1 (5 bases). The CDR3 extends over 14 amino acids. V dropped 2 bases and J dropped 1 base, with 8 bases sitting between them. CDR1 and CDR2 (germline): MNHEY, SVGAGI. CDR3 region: CASSYKGENTEAFF. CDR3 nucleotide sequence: TGTGCCAGCAGTTACAAAGGGGAGAACACTGAAGCTTTCTTT.

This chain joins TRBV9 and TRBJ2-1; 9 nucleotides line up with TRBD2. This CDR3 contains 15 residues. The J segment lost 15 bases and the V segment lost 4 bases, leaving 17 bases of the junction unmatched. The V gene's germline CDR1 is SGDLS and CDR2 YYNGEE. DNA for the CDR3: TGTGCCAGCAGCATAGAAGGGACTAGCCAGTTAGGGCGGTTCTTC. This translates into CASSIEGTSQLGRFF.

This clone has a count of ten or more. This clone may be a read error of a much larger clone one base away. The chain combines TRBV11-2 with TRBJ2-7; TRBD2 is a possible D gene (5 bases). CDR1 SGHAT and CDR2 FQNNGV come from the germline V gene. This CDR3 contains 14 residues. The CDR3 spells CASNLGSSAYEQYF. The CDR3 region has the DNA TGTGCCAGCAACTTAGGGAGCAGTGCCTACGAGCAGTACTTC.

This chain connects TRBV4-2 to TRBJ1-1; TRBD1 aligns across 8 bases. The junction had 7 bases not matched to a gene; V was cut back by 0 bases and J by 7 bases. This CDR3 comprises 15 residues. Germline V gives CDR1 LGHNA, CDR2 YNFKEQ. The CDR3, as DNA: TGTGCCAGCAGCCAAGATGGTACAGGGGGGAATGAAGCTTTCTTT. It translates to CASSQDGTGGNEAFF.

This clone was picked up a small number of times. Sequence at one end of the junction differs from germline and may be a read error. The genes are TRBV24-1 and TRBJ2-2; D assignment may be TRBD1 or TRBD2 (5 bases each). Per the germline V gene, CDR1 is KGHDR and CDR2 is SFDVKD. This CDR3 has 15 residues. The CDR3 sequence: CATISPGTNTGELFF. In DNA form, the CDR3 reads TGTGCCACCATCTCTCCAGGGACGAACACCGGCGAGCTGTTTTTT.

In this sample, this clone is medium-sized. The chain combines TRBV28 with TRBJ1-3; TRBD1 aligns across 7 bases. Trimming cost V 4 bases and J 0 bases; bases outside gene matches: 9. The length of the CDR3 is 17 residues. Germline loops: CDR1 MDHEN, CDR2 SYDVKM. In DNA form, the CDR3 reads TGTGCCAGCAGTTCTCCGCCCGGGACAGCCTCTGGAAACACCATATATTTT. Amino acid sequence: CASSSPPGTASGNTIYF.

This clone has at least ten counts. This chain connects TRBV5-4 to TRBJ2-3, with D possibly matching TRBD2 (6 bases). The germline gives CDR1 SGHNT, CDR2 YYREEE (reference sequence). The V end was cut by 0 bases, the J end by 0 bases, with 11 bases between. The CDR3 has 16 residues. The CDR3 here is CASSLVQLASTDTQYF. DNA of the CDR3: TGTGCCAGCAGCTTGGTACAACTAGCTAGCACAGATACGCAGTATTTT.

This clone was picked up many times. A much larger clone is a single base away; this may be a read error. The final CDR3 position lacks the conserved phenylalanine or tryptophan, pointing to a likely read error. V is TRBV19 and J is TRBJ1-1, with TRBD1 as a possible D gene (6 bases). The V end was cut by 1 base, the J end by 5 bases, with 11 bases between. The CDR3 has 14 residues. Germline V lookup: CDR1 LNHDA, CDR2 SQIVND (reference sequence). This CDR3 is CASSIGDRRTEAFL. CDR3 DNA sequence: TGTGCCAGTAGTATAGGAGACAGGCGGACTGAAGCTTTCCTT.

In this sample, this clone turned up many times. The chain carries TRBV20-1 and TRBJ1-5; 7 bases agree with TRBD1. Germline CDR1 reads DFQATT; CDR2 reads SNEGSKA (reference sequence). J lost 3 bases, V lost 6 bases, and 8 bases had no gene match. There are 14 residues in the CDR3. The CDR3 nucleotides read TGCAGTGCATCAGGGGGTTCCTTCAATCAGCCCCAGCATTTT. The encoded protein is CSASGGSFNQPQHF.

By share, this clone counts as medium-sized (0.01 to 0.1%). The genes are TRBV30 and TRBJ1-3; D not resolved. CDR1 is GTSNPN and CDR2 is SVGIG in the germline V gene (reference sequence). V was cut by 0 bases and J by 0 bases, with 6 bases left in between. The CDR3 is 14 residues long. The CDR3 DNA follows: TGTGCCTGGAGTGTGGGTTTCTCTGGAAACACCATATATTTT. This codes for CAWSVGFSGNTIYF.

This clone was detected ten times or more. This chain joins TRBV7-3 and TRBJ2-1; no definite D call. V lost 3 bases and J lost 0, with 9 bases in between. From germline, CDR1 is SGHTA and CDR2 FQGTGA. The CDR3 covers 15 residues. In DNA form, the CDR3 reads TGTGCCAGCAGCTTGGGGTGGGGCTCCTACAATGAGCAGTTCTTC. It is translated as CASSLGWGSYNEQFF. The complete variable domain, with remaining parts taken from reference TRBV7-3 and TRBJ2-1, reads GAGVSQTPSNKVTEKGKYVELRCDPISGHTALYWYRQSLGQGPEFLIYFQGTGAADDSGLPNDRFFAVRPEGSVSTLKIQRTERGDSAVYLCASSLGWGSYNEQFFGPGTRLTVL.

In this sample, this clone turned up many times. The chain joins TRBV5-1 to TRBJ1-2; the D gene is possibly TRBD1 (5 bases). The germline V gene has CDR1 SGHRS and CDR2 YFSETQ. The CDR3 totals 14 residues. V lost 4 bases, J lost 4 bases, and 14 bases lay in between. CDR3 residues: CASSPGWGTYGYTF. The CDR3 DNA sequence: TGCGCCAGCAGCCCGGGCTGGGGGACCTATGGCTACACCTTC.

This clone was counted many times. Written as DNA, the CDR3 is TGTGCCAGCAGCACGTCAGGGGGCGATTACAATGAGCAGTTCTTC. This encodes CASSTSGGDYNEQFF. The chain uses TRBV9 and TRBJ2-1, with 8 bases matching TRBD1. V gave up 4 bases and J gave up 4 bases; unmatched junction bases: 7. The CDR3 is 15 amino acids. Germline CDR1 reads SGDLS; CDR2 reads YYNGEE.

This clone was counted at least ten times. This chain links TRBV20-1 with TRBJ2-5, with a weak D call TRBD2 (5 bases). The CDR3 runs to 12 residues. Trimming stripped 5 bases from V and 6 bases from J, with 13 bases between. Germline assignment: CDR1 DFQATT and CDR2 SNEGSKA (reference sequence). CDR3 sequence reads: CSAEGRMKTQYF. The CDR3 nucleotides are TGCAGTGCTGAAGGGAGAATGAAGACCCAGTACTTC.

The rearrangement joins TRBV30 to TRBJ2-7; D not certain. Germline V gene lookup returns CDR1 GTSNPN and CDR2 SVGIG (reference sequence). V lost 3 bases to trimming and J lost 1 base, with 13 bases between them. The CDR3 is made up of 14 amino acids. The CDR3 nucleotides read TGTGCCTGGAGAGAAAGGGATTTTTCCTACGAGCAGTACTTC. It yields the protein CAWRERDFSYEQYF. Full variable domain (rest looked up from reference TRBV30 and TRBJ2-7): SQTIHQWPATLVQPVGSPLSLECTVEGTSNPNLYWYRQAAGRGLQLLFYSVGIGQISSEVPQNLSASRPQDRQFILSSKKLLLSDSGFYLCAWRERDFSYEQYFGPGTRLTVT.

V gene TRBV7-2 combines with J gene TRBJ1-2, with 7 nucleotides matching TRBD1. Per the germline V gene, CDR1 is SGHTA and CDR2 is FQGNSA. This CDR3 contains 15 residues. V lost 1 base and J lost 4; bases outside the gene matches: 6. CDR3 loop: CASSLGAGGVYGYTF. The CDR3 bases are TGTGCCAGCAGCTTAGGAGCAGGGGGTGTCTATGGCTACACCTTC.

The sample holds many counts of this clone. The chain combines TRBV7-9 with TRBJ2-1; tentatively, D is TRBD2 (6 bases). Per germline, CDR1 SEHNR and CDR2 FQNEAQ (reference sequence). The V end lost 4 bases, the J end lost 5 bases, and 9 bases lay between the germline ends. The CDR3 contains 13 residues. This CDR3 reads CASSSGGNNEQFF. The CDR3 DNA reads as TGTGCCAGCAGCTCTGGGGGGAACAATGAGCAGTTCTTC.